This TCR beta chain was sequenced during a study of blood T cell repertoires in COVID-19 (TCRdb year 2020). In the study overall: Collaborator samples came from the United States, Italy and Spain and covered acute and convalescent phases of COVID-19. The prospective study material was composed of cDNA or gDNA derived from T cells, B-cell-depleted T cells, or PBMCs. The dataset comprised deeply sampled blood TCRbeta repertoires from subjects exposed to, actively infected with, or recovered from COVID-19. A freely available public database, intended as a resource for researchers studying the immune response to SARS-CoV-2, is where the repertoires were released. Samples came from the ongoing ImmuneRACE study (first 160 participants) plus 1,254 subjects from 6 global collaborators. Nearly every sample came with metadata listing a de-identified subject ID, COVID-19 status, age in years and sex. HLA class I and class II types, where available, came from metadata supplied by the sample provider rather than from assay-based typing. The paper as a whole reports these results and caveats: The quantity of clinical and demographic metadata differed by source and by participant and was supplied without curation.

TCRbeta CDR3 regions were amplified from genomic DNA by means of the immunoSEQ Assay, a bias-controlled multiplex PCR. In the original analysis: The number of nucleated cells in each sample was estimated by amplification of reference gene primers within the assay. To quantify the absolute abundance of each unique TCRbeta CDR3 rearrangement, sequence reads were collapsed and filtered. For each sample, productive Simpson clonality was calculated as the square root of Simpson's diversity index over productive rearrangements. In its TCRdb copy, this immuneACCESS table keeps in-frame sequences only and misses some clones. Where compared with another copy, unresolved V genes explain less than half of these, and the others have no known cause. That table furnishes V, J and clone size, whereas the DNA furnished D and trimming. The sample profile shows some 110,000 clones; 87% of them were found once. The biggest ten clones account for 7.7% of the sample.

Collaborating institutions collected whole blood in K2EDTA tubes following their own protocols. For TCRbeta analysis, collaborator samples were shipped as frozen whole blood, as isolated PBMCs, or as DNA extracted from either sample type. CDR1 and CDR2, looked up from the germline V gene (reference sequence), are SEHNR and FQNEAQ. V lost 5 bases and J lost 7 bases; the stretch between them is 17 bases long. The CDR3 spans 14 residues, from the cysteine through the phenylalanine. Only CDR3 DNA is held: 42 bases, read in frame from base 1. A remark on this clone: The target of this receptor is not known. No quality values exist for individual bases; no much larger clone is one base distant.

Sequenced: peripheral blood. The sequence links TRBV7-9 to TRBJ2-5; the D gene is unclear. The receptor's source is a human donor in a cohort sampled during active COVID-19. The CDR3 region: CASSVLKATGTQYF. The DNA sequence is given as TGTGCCAGCAGCGTCCTCAAGGCTACGGGGACCCAGTACTTC.